A single T cell receptor beta chain is shown here with its context. These data come from a study of blood T cell repertoires in COVID-19. The data were produced by immunoSEQ multiplex PCR, yet TCRdb's version contains in-frame clones alone and is incomplete. The sample includes about 220,000 clones, roughly 80% of them seen just once. The V gene's germline CDR1 is SGDLS and CDR2 YYNGEE. V dropped 2 bases and J dropped 3; count of bases not matched to a gene: 2. The CDR3 is 15 amino acids. The sample consisted of peripheral blood. This clonotype was sampled from a woman aged 70-85 years with acute or convalescent COVID-19. The chain links TRBV9 to TRBJ1-6; 7 bases match TRBD1. CDR3 region: CASSVGDSYNSPLHF. DNA for the CDR3: TGTGCCAGCAGCGTTGGGGACAGCTATAATTCACCCCTCCACTTT.